This TCR beta chain was observed in a study of blood T cell repertoires in COVID-19. In the study overall: Italy, Spain and the United States were the sources of the convalescent and acute COVID-19 samples.

Germline-derived CDR1 and CDR2 are MNHEY and SMNVEV (reference sequence). Between the trimmed V and J ends, which lost 2 bases and 3 bases, there was a span of 13 bases. CDR3 length: 15 residues. As processed by the authors: Amplification of reference gene primers was used by the study to estimate nucleated cell counts. Here immunoSEQ multiplex PCR was the method, and the copy in TCRdb shows in-frame clones only, minus some. The V and J calls and clone size are taken from that table; D and trimming were inferred from the DNA. Among under 300,000 clones listed, around 84% were seen once. The source of this sequence is a woman in her seventies with active or convalescent COVID-19. Sequenced: peripheral blood. V usage is TRBV27 and J usage is TRBJ2-5; D might be TRBD2 (5 bases). In nucleotides, the CDR3 is TGTGCCAGCAGTTTAAGTGCCAGAGCGGAAGAGACCCAGTACTTC. Its protein product is CASSLSARAEETQYF.